A single sample gave rise to the 29 T cell receptor beta chains below, sequenced in a study of cytomegalovirus exposure and HLA in healthy donors. This PCR relied on a set of 60 Vbeta primers and 13 Jbeta primers. Libraries were prepared by immunoSEQ multiplex PCR; TCRdb keeps only in-frame clonotypes and omits some of them. The repertoire holds about 150,000 clones, with approximately 80% as singletons. Sequencing was done on a sample of PBMCs. The source is a woman aged 18 to 35 in good health and CMV-seronegative.

The chain employs TRBV4-2 and TRBJ1-1; D is unresolved. Trimming left V 4 bases short and J 1 base short, with 7 bases between. The CDR3 is made up of 13 amino acids. Looked up from germline, CDR1 is LGHNA and CDR2 is YNFKEQ. CDR3 protein: CASSPRGNTEAFF. In DNA form, the CDR3 reads TGTGCCAGCAGCCCCCGGGGGAACACTGAAGCTTTCTTT.

The chain is built from TRBV7-8 and TRBJ1-1, with D uncertain. Germline CDR1 is SGHVS and CDR2 is FQNEAQ. V lost 5 bases and J 0 bases, leaving 16 bases between the germline ends. This CDR3 has 16 amino acids. The CDR3 nucleotides are TGTGCCAGCAGCCCGCGGACTACAGTGATGAACACTGAAGCTTTCTTT. It translates to CASSPRTTVMNTEAFF.

As DNA, the CDR3 is TGTGCCAGCAGTGAAGGACACGGAGTTAATTCACCCCTCCACTTT. Translated: CASSEGHGVNSPLHF. The J gene is TRBJ1-6, the V gene TRBV6-4; the D gene is possibly TRBD1 (5 bases). There are 15 residues in the CDR3. Germline CDR1 MRHNA, CDR2 SNTAGT. The V gene lost 3 bases and the J gene lost 6 bases, with 12 bases spanning the gap.

This chain connects TRBV7-2 to TRBJ1-1; D might be TRBD1 (6 bases). Trimming took 1 base from V and 5 from J, leaving 14 bases between them. Germline V gives CDR1 SGHTA, CDR2 FQGNSA. The CDR3 has 15 residues. The CDR3 sequence: CASSLDPKGVTEAFF. The CDR3 DNA sequence: TGTGCCAGCAGCTTAGACCCCAAGGGGGTAACTGAAGCTTTCTTT.

The chain couples TRBV28 to TRBJ1-2; TRBD1 aligns across 7 bases. V gave up 7 bases and J gave up 0 bases; unmatched junction bases: 11. Germline CDR1 is MDHEN and CDR2 is SYDVKM. The CDR3 totals 16 residues. The CDR3 here is CASTLYGTATNYGYTF. The CDR3 DNA reads as TGTGCCAGCACCTTATATGGGACAGCTACTAACTATGGCTACACCTTC.

The rearrangement uses TRBV11-3 and TRBJ2-7; D unclear. V lost 4 bases and J lost 3, with 16 bases in between. Germline CDR1 and CDR2: SGHNT and YENEEA. This CDR3 is built from 15 residues. The CDR3 reads CASSSENFMGYEQYF. The CDR3 bases are TGTGCCAGCAGCTCGGAGAATTTTATGGGCTACGAGCAGTACTTC.

The rearrangement links TRBV28 to TRBJ1-4; 8 bases are a match to TRBD1. With V trimmed by 5 bases and J by 7 bases, 9 bases remained unmatched. Germline CDR1 reads MDHEN; CDR2 reads SYDVKM. This CDR3 is built from 15 residues. The CDR3 DNA follows: TGTGCCAGCAGTCCCCCTGGGACAGGCTCTGAAAAACTGTTTTTT. Residues: CASSPPGTGSEKLFF.

The chain joins TRBV5-5 to TRBJ2-7; TRBD2 aligns across 7 bases. With 0 bases clipped from V and 2 bases from J, the junction kept 8 bases outside the gene matches. CDR3 length: 16 residues. Germline CDR1 is SGHKS and CDR2 is YYEKEE (reference sequence). The CDR3 DNA is TGTGCCAGCAGCTTGGCCCCGGGACTACCGACCTACGAGCAGTACTTC. It translates to CASSLAPGLPTYEQYF.

The CDR3 nucleotides read TGTGCCAGCAGTTTACGGGGACTAGCGGGGGAGCAGTACTTC. It is translated as CASSLRGLAGEQYF. The V call is TRBV27, the J call TRBJ2-7, with 13 bases lining up with TRBD2. Germline V gene data show CDR1 as MNHEY and CDR2 as SMNVEV (reference sequence). With V trimmed by 2 bases and J by 7 bases, 2 bases remained unmatched. CDR3 length: 14 residues.

The chain is built from TRBV11-2 and TRBJ1-4; D perhaps matches TRBD1 (5 bases). Germline CDR1 and CDR2: SGHAT and FQNNGV. V was trimmed by 3 bases and J by 8 bases, leaving 10 bases between them. The CDR3 is 13 amino acids. As DNA, the CDR3 is TGTGCCAGCAGCTTTACTGGGGGGGAAAAACTGTTTTTT. Translated: CASSFTGGEKLFF.

The chain uses TRBV6-1 and TRBJ1-2; 9 nucleotides match TRBD1. V trimming: 3 bases; J trimming: 2 bases; junction bases outside the gene matches: 10. The V gene's germline CDR1 is MNHNS and CDR2 SASEGT. The CDR3 has 17 amino acids. CDR3 bases: TGTGCCAGCAGTGAGAGGGGGGACAGGGTCATCAACTATGGCTACACCTTC. This sequence encodes CASSERGDRVINYGYTF.

This clone was seen only once. The chain uses TRBV18 and TRBJ2-3, with 9 bases lining up with TRBD1. The V segment lost 2 bases and the J segment 3 bases; nucleotides outside the gene matches: 9. CDR1 KGHSH and CDR2 LQKENI come from the germline V gene. CDR3 length: 17 amino acids. The CDR3 here is CASSPVPGTGITDTQYF. As DNA, the CDR3 is TGTGCCAGCTCACCAGTTCCCGGGACAGGGATAACAGATACGCAGTATTTT.

J is TRBJ1-1 and V is TRBV2; TRBD1 matches at 10 bases. With V trimmed by 5 bases and J by 10 bases, 10 bases remained unmatched. The CDR3 is made up of 14 amino acids. Per the germline V gene, CDR1 is SNHLY and CDR2 is FYNNEI. Written as DNA, the CDR3 is TGTGCCAGCAGTCAAGGACAGGGGGTCGGGGTAGCTTTCTTT. Residues: CASSQGQGVGVAFF.

The CDR3, as DNA: TGTGCCAGCAGCCCGGACAGGGAAGAAGGCTACACCTTC. Translation: CASSPDREEGYTF. This rearrangement joins TRBV7-2 to TRBJ1-2, with 8 nucleotides matching TRBD1. The CDR3 sequence is 13 residues long. Trimming removed 5 bases from V and 8 bases from J; junction bases left unmatched: 7. Germline CDR1 and CDR2: SGHTA and FQGNSA. Together with reference TRBV7-2 and TRBJ1-2, the CDR3 gives the full variable domain: GAGVSQSPSNKVTEKGKDVELRCDPISGHTALYWYRQSLGQGLEFLIYFQGNSAPDKSGLPSDRFSAERTGGSVSTLTIQRTQQEDSAVYLCASSPDREEGYTFGSGTRLTVV.

This chain connects TRBV7-9 to TRBJ1-6, with 7 bases fitting TRBD1. In germline, CDR1 is SEHNR, CDR2 FQNEAQ (reference sequence). The V gene end was trimmed by 3 bases and the J gene end by 15 bases; junction bases not matched to a gene: 11. The CDR3 contains 14 residues. CDR3 loop: CASSLTTGTEGLHF. In nucleotides, the CDR3 is TGTGCCAGCAGCTTGACGACAGGGACCGAAGGCCTCCACTTT.

The chain couples TRBV19 to TRBJ2-7; 12 bases match TRBD1. The CDR3 spans 15 residues. J lost 6 bases, V lost 3 bases, and 6 bases had no gene match. Germline-derived CDR1 and CDR2 are LNHDA and SQIVND (reference sequence). CDR3: CASSIWGTGGAEQYF. The CDR3 nucleotides read TGTGCCAGTAGTATCTGGGGGACAGGGGGCGCCGAGCAGTACTTC.

The chain has TRBV15 and TRBJ1-5, with 9 positions matching TRBD1. CDR1 is LNHNV and CDR2 is YYDKDF in the germline V gene (reference sequence). The trim removed 0 bases at V and 0 bases at J, leaving 9 bases unmatched. This CDR3 comprises 19 residues. CDR3 DNA: TGTGCCACCAGCAGAGATCTGGGACAGGGCTCCATTAGCAATCAGCCCCAGCATTTT. As protein: CATSRDLGQGSISNQPQHF.

This sequence joins TRBV5-8 and TRBJ2-7, with unresolved D. Germline assignment: CDR1 SGHTS and CDR2 YDEGEE. Trimming removed 0 bases at V and 3 bases at J, with 10 bases between. The CDR3 has 14 residues. CDR3 nucleotides: TGTGCCAGCAGCTTGGGGGCAAGCTTCTACGAGCAGTACTTC. Translation gives CASSLGASFYEQYF.

This clone was seen only once. The chain combines TRBV27 with TRBJ2-3, with D possibly matching TRBD1 (6 bases). Germline assignment: CDR1 MNHEY and CDR2 SMNVEV (reference sequence). Trimming removed 7 bases from V and 10 bases from J, with 24 bases in between. The CDR3 is 15 amino acids. CDR3 protein: CASKARTGDTVSQYF. For the CDR3, the DNA is TGTGCCAGCAAAGCCCGGACTGGGGACACAGTGTCGCAGTATTTT.

The rearrangement joins TRBV7-2 to TRBJ1-4; D gene unclear. Germline CDR1 reads SGHTA; CDR2 reads FQGNSA. V was shortened by 8 bases and J by 4 bases, with 17 bases between the two germline ends. The CDR3 is made up of 15 amino acids. This chain's CDR3 is CASRPPGVGNEKLFF. Here the CDR3 DNA reads TGTGCCAGCCGCCCCCCCGGGGTGGGTAATGAAAAACTGTTTTTT.

V usage is TRBV7-9 and J usage is TRBJ1-1; D gene unclear. The V and J ends lost 7 bases and 12 bases respectively, with 24 bases between them. This CDR3 contains 14 residues. Germline values: CDR1 SEHNR, CDR2 FQNEAQ (reference sequence). In nucleotides, the CDR3 is TGTGCCAGCACCCCAAGTTGGGCGGAGGAGGAAACTTTCTTT. Translating gives CASTPSWAEEETFF. The entire variable domain, with the rest obtained from reference TRBV7-9 and TRBJ1-1, is as follows: DTGVSQNPRHKITKRGQNVTFRCDPISEHNRLYWYRQTLGQGPEFLTYFQNEAQLEKSRLLSDRFSAERPKGSFSTLEIQRTEQGDSAMYLCASTPSWAEEETFFGQGTRLTVV.

The V call is TRBV2, the J call TRBJ2-2; D perhaps matches TRBD2 (6 bases). This CDR3 has 14 amino acids. The germline CDR1 and CDR2 sequences are SNHLY and FYNNEI. V gave up 6 bases and J gave up 1 base, with 9 bases separating them. The CDR3 bases are TGTGCCAGCAGCTTAGCGGTGAACACCGGGGAGCTGTTTTTT. Amino acid sequence: CASSLAVNTGELFF.

V and J are TRBV7-9 and TRBJ1-1; the D is unclear. This CDR3 has 12 amino acids. CDR1 and CDR2 (germline): SEHNR, FQNEAQ (reference sequence). With 8 bases removed from V and 4 bases from J, the gap between germline ends came to 11 bases. For the CDR3, the DNA is TGTGCCAGCCTCCGCTCGGGCACTGAAGCTTTCTTT. Translation: CASLRSGTEAFF.

This clone turned up a few times. The CDR3 region is CASSLVHRLGNEQFF. DNA for the CDR3: TGTGCCAGCAGCTTAGTCCACAGATTAGGAAATGAGCAGTTCTTC. The rearrangement links TRBV7-9 to TRBJ2-1, with no clear D. The CDR3 length is 15 residues. Trimming removed 1 base from V and 7 bases from J, with 14 bases in between. Germline V gene sequence: CDR1 SEHNR, CDR2 FQNEAQ (reference sequence).

V gene TRBV5-1 combines with J gene TRBJ1-2; TRBD1 agrees at 8 bases. Per the germline V gene, CDR1 is SGHRS and CDR2 is YFSETQ. The CDR3 runs to 15 residues. The trim removed 3 bases at V and 4 bases at J, leaving 8 bases unmatched. The CDR3 bases are TGCGCCAGCAGCTCAACAGGGGGTTGGTCCTATGGCTACACCTTC. Its translation: CASSSTGGWSYGYTF.

CDR3 nucleotide sequence: TGTGCCAGCACTAATCCACAGGGCTACAATGAGCAGTTCTTC. Its translation is CASTNPQGYNEQFF. The chain employs TRBV6-5 and TRBJ2-1; D might be TRBD1 (6 bases). The CDR3 runs to 14 residues. CDR1 is MNHEY, CDR2 SVGAGI, per germline. V gave up 7 bases and J gave up 3 bases, with 13 bases separating them.

The chain is built from TRBV28 and TRBJ1-5, with D hard to call. CDR3 size: 17 residues. Trimming shortened V by 3 bases and J by 11 bases, and 26 bases separated the two germline ends. Germline V CDR1 and CDR2: MDHEN, SYDVKM. CDR3 sequence reads: CASSFSRGKPADAAQHF. CDR3 coding DNA: TGTGCCAGCAGTTTCTCCCGCGGAAAGCCCGCTGATGCAGCCCAGCATTTT.

This rearrangement joins TRBV7-9 to TRBJ1-1; D uncertain. With 5 bases removed from V and 8 bases from J, the gap between germline ends came to 9 bases. Per the germline V gene, CDR1 is SEHNR and CDR2 is FQNEAQ (reference sequence). The length of the CDR3 is 11 residues. The CDR3 coding sequence is TGTGCCAGCAGCCCTAGTCCGGAAGCTTTCTTT. It is translated as CASSPSPEAFF.

Regarding this clone: One end of the junction fails to match germline, which may point to a read error. V usage is TRBV7-3 and J usage is TRBJ2-6, with TRBD1 identical over 7 bases. Germline assignment: CDR1 SGHTA and CDR2 FQGTGA. The CDR3 is made up of 17 amino acids. CDR3 coding DNA: TGTTCCAGCAGCTCCTCGGGACAGAGCTCTGGGGCCAACGTCCTGACTTTC. This gives the protein CSSSSSGQSSGANVLTF.